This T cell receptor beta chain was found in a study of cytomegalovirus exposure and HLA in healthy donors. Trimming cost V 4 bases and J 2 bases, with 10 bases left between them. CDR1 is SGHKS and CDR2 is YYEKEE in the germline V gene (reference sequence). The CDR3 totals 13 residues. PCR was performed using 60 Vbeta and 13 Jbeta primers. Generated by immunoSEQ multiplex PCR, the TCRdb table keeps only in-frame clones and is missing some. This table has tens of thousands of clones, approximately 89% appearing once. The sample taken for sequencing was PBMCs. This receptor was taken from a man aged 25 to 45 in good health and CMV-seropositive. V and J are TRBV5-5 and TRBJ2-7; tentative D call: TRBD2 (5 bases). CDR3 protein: CASSALGAYEQYF. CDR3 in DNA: TGTGCCAGCAGCGCCCTCGGGGCCTACGAGCAGTACTTC.